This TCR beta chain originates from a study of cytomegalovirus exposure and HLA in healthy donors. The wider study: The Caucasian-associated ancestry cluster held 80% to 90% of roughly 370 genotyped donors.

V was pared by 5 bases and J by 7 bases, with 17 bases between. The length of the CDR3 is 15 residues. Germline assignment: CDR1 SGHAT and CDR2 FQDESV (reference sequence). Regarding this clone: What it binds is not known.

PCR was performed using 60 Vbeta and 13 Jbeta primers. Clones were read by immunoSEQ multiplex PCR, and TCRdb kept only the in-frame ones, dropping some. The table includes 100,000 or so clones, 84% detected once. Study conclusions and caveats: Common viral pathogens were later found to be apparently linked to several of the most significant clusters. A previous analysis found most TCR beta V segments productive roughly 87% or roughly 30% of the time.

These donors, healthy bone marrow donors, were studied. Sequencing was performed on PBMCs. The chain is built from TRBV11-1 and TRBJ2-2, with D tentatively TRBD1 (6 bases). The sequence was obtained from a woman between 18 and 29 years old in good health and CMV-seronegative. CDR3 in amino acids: CASSRRTQGIGELFF. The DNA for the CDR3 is TGTGCCAGCAGCCGACGGACACAGGGTATCGGGGAGCTGTTTTTT.